The clone carrying this T cell receptor (beta chain) was detected a few times. Germline values: CDR1 SGHRS, CDR2 YFSETQ. The trim removed 1 base at V and 2 bases at J, leaving 5 bases unmatched. The length of the CDR3 is 15 residues. The data originate from a study of T-cell reconstitution after alpha-beta-depleted transplantation in children. The TCRbeta library was prepared with unique molecular identifiers. TCRdb re-derived calls from the PCR reads in MiXCR, one entry per CDR3 protein. The repertoire holds some 200,000 distinct CDR3 sequences, around 10% seen once, with around 6.2% in the top ten. The specimen was PBMCs from the stem cell graft donor, collected from the stem cell graft. The chain combines TRBV5-1 with TRBJ2-7, with TRBD1 matching over 8 bases. The TCR originated in a human donor who donated a stem cell graft to a child with acute lymphoblastic leukemia. CDR3 bases: TGCGCCAGCAGCTTGAACAGGGGGAAGCCCTACGAGCAGTACTTC. The encoded protein is CASSLNRGKPYEQYF.